This TCR beta chain derives from a study of T cell responses to AZD1222 COVID-19 vaccine. General observations from the study: A reported finding is that nearly half of spike-specific TCRs target unmutated variant regions.

Comments on this clone: The antigen remains unidentified.

Profiling relied on immunoSEQ multiplex PCR, and the TCRdb table lists in-frame clones only, not all of them. The repertoire consists of around 200,000 clones, with 88% occurring once and the leading ten covering roughly 25%. This specimen consisted of peripheral blood, obtained 28 days after the second AZD1222 dose. The receptor was derived from an adult who received the AZD1222 COVID-19 vaccine.

CDR3 residues: CASSLTGAGSTDTQYF. The CDR3 coding sequence is TGTGCCAGCAGCCTGACAGGCGCGGGTAGCACAGATACGCAGTATTTT. The gene calls are TRBV7-2 and TRBJ2-3; tentative D call: TRBD1 (6 bases). The V and J ends lost 5 bases and 0 bases respectively, with 15 bases between them. Looked up from germline, CDR1 is SGHTA and CDR2 is FQGNSA. The CDR3 covers 16 residues.